One and the same sample provided the 5 T cell receptor beta chains below, sequenced in a study of T cells and Merkel cell carcinoma outcomes. Assay used: immunoSEQ multiplex PCR; TCRdb lists only in-frame clones, some missing. The sample includes about 19,000 clones, approximately 80% of them seen just once. The sequencing sample was made of tumor tissue from Merkel cell carcinoma. Receptor source: a human donor with Merkel cell carcinoma.

The chain has TRBV9 and TRBJ1-1; D possibly corresponds to TRBD1 (5 bases). Germline CDR1 is SGDLS and CDR2 is YYNGEE. The CDR3 has 16 amino acids. Trimming pared 5 bases from V and 1 base from J, leaving 18 bases between. In DNA form, the CDR3 reads TGTGCCAGCAGTCACCCGAGGGCGGGGGGGAACACTGAAGCTTTCTTT. This translates into CASSHPRAGGNTEAFF.

This clone has a single count. This chain connects TRBV4-1 to TRBJ2-7; 8 nucleotides match TRBD1. The length of the CDR3 is 15 residues. Germline V gene lookup returns CDR1 MGHRA and CDR2 YSYEKL. Trimming removed 1 base from V and 4 bases from J; junction bases left unmatched: 6. The CDR3 reads CASSQVSWTGYEQYF. The CDR3 nucleotides are TGCGCCAGCAGCCAAGTGTCTTGGACAGGGTACGAGCAGTACTTC.

The chain has TRBV27 and TRBJ1-3; D not certain. Trimming removed 4 bases at V and 1 base at J, with 8 bases between. Looked up from germline, CDR1 is MNHEY and CDR2 is SMNVEV (reference sequence). This CDR3 is built from 14 residues. CDR3 sequence: CASSWSRSGNTIYF. In DNA form, the CDR3 reads TGTGCCAGCAGTTGGTCCCGGTCTGGAAACACCATATATTTT.

The rearrangement links TRBV5-6 to TRBJ2-1; 7 bases line up with TRBD1. The CDR3 covers 13 residues. Germline V gene data show CDR1 as SGHDT and CDR2 as YYEEEE. J lost 7 bases, V lost 4 bases, and 5 bases had no gene match. The CDR3, as DNA: TGTGCCAGCAGCGGAACAGGGGCGAATGAGCAGTTCTTC. As protein: CASSGTGANEQFF.

CDR3 sequence: CASSSQTGGNQPQHF. CDR3 DNA sequence: TGTGCCAGCAGTTCCCAGACAGGGGGTAATCAGCCCCAGCATTTT. This rearrangement joins TRBV27 to TRBJ1-5; 9 positions match TRBD1. Unmatched junction bases numbered 5, after V lost 4 bases and J lost 4 bases. Germline V lookup: CDR1 MNHEY, CDR2 SMNVEV (reference sequence). The CDR3 contains 15 residues.